The T cell receptor beta chain under discussion was sequenced for a study of blood T cell repertoires in COVID-19. Study details: The study drew acute and convalescent COVID-19 samples from the United States, Italy and Spain.

This clone came up once. Measured with immunoSEQ multiplex PCR; TCRdb has only the in-frame clones, and not every one. The sample lists hundreds of thousands of clones; roughly nine tenths were seen once. Germline loops: CDR1 MGHRA, CDR2 YSYEKL. Trimming took 4 bases from V and 3 from J, leaving 18 bases between them. There are 16 residues in the CDR3. Study members were between roughly 18 and 100 years old and lived in 24 US regions. Categorization into cohorts depended on clinical history that participants reported. J is TRBJ1-2 and V is TRBV4-1; the D is unclear. The TCR sequence derives from a woman aged 40 to 50 who had recovered from COVID-19. Sequencing used PBMCs or T cells enriched from blood (not recorded which). CDR3 sequence reads: CASSPSQENVDYGYTF. The DNA of the CDR3 is TGCGCCAGCAGCCCTTCTCAGGAAAATGTGGACTATGGCTACACCTTC.